This TCR beta chain was found in a study of blood T cell repertoires in COVID-19. About the study: From T cells, B-cell-depleted T cells, or PBMCs came the material, which was cDNA or gDNA.

Repertoires were generated with immunoSEQ multiplex PCR, while TCRdb's copy carries only in-frame clones and drops some. The sample lists 90,000 or so clones, 80% to 90% occurring once. Germline CDR1 and CDR2: SGHAT and FQNNGV. The V gene lost 0 bases and the J gene lost 2 bases, with 8 bases spanning the gap. The CDR3 has 14 residues. This chain connects TRBV11-2 to TRBJ2-7; D is unresolved. The sample taken for sequencing was peripheral blood. The sequence was obtained from an elderly man with acute or convalescent COVID-19. The CDR3 protein is CASSLDRLTYEQYF. CDR3 bases: TGTGCCAGCAGCTTAGACAGGTTAACCTACGAGCAGTACTTC. The complete variable domain, with remaining parts taken from reference TRBV11-2 and TRBJ2-7, reads EAGVAQSPRYKIIEKRQSVAFWCNPISGHATLYWYQQILGQGPKLLIQFQNNGVVDDSQLPKDRFSAERLKGVDSTLKIQPAKLEDSAVYLCASSLDRLTYEQYFGPGTRLTVT.